The rows below give T cell receptor delta chains drawn from one sample of a study of gamma-delta chains in newborns, infants, children. TCRdb fed the reads into CATT to redo clone calling. The table shows 9,500 to 13,000 delta-chain clones, with 3.5% occurring only once. Sequenced material: blood. These receptors originate from a child who was a newborn, infant or young child, either healthy, febrile or measles-vaccinated (not recorded which). The CDR3 runs from the conserved cysteine through the conserved F or W. Fields, in order: J gene, D gene, clone size, V gene, CDR3 protein, CDR3 DNA. D genes are given only for firm matches. For some rows the clone size is stated as once, few or many, or as a class when expanded; others skip it.

TRDJ1,TRDD3,.,TRDV3,CALSPGGYTDKLIF,TGTGCCTTGAGTCCTGGGGGATACACCGATAAACTCATCTTT
TRDJ1,.,medium-sized,TRDV2,CACDPLGYTDKLIF,TGTGCCTGTGACCCCTTGGGGTACACCGATAAACTCATCTTT
TRDJ1,.,few,TRDV3,CAYSPTSGVGLIF,TGTGCATATTCCCCAACATCTGGGGTCGGGCTCATCTTT
TRDJ1,TRDD3,.,TRDV1,CALGELGSSSYLYWGTTDKLIF,TGTGCTCTTGGGGAACTAGGGTCGAGTTCCTACCTGTACTGGGGGACGACCGATAAACTCATCTTT
TRDJ3,TRDD3,.,TRDV2,CACDTAGGRSSSWDTRQMFF,TGTGCCTGTGACACAGCTGGGGGACGATCCTCTTCCTGGGACACCCGACAGATGTTTTTC
TRDJ1,.,few,TRDV1,CALGDYDPFGARLIF,TGTGCTCTTGGGGACTACGACCCCTTTGGTGCCAGGCTCATCTTT
TRDJ1,.,few,TRDV3,CAFSGIAHYTDKLIF,TGTGCCTTTTCTGGCATCGCGCACTACACCGATAAACTCATCTTT
TRDJ1,TRDD3,.,TRDV1,CALGYASPPFWWGIRDTDKLIF,TGTGCTCTTGGGTACGCTTCCCCTCCCTTCTGGTGGGGGATACGCGACACCGATAAACTCATCTTT
TRDJ2,TRDD3,few,TRDV1,CALERSWGIRGPRSLASTAQPFF,TGTGCTCTTGAACGTTCTTGGGGGATACGCGGCCCCCGGAGTTTAGCTTCGACAGCACAACCCTTCTTT
TRDJ3,.,few,TRDV2,CACDTVVLSSRDTRQMFF,TGTGCCTGTGACACCGTCGTCTTGAGCTCCCGGGACACCCGACAGATGTTTTTC
TRDJ3,.,medium-sized,TRDV2,CACDPPSSWDTRQMFF,TGTGCCTGTGACCCGCCTAGCTCCTGGGACACCCGACAGATGTTTTTC
TRDJ3,.,few,TRDV2,CACDTAAGNSWDTRQMFF,TGTGCCTGTGACACCGCGGCTGGAAACTCCTGGGACACCCGACAGATGTTTTTC
TRDJ1,TRDD3,medium-sized,TRDV3,CAFSRAPLGDYTDKLIF,TGTGCCTTTAGCAGAGCCCCTCTGGGGGATTACACCGATAAACTCATCTTT
TRDJ1,TRDD3,.,TRDV1,CALGELLHRRRTGGGKLIF,TGTGCTCTTGGGGAACTTCTACACCGGAGACGTACTGGGGGCGGAAAACTCATCTTT
TRDJ1,TRDD3,.,TRDV2,CACDTLEGDTGAQNTDKLIF,TGTGCCTGTGACACTCTCGAGGGGGATACGGGGGCTCAAAACACCGATAAACTCATCTTT
TRDJ1,.,few,TRDV1,CALGESRILVDKLIF,TGTGCTCTTGGGGAATCCCGGATACTAGTCGATAAACTCATCTTT
TRDJ1,TRDD3,few,TRDV1,CALGGPNSRWGRCTDKLIF,TGTGCTCTTGGGGGACCCAATTCACGCTGGGGGAGGTGCACCGATAAACTCATCTTT
TRDJ3,TRDD3,.,TRDV2,CACDNSWGLTSSWDTRQMFF,TGTGCCTGTGACAACTCCTGGGGGCTAACCAGCTCCTGGGACACCCGACAGATGTTTTTC
TRDJ1,.,.,TRDV1,CALGELPPTGTDKLIF,TGTGCTCTTGGGGAACTTCCGCCCACCGGCACCGATAAACTCATCTTT
TRDJ1,.,.,TRDV3,CALGPLLTLYTDKLIF,TGTGCCTTGGGCCCTTTACTGACCCTCTACACCGATAAACTCATCTTT
TRDJ1,.,few,TRDV1,CALGEPTFLTDKLIF,TGTGCTCTTGGGGAGCCTACTTTTCTCACCGATAAACTCATCTTT
TRDJ3,TRDD3,few,TRDV2,CACDKILGDTWDTRQMFF,TGTGCCTGTGACAAAATACTGGGGGATACCTGGGACACCCGACAGATGTTTTTC
TRDJ2,TRDD3,.,TRDV1,CALYWGIQALTAQLFF,TGTGCTCTTTACTGGGGGATACAAGCTTTGACAGCACAACTCTTCTTT
TRDJ1,.,few,TRDV2,CACDAILRTDKLIF,TGTGCCTGTGACGCGATACTAAGGACCGATAAACTCATCTTT
TRDJ1,.,few,TRDV1,CALGEGYRTFLRGTDKLIF,TGTGCTCTTGGGGAAGGTTACCGAACTTTCCTGAGGGGCACCGATAAACTCATCTTT
TRDJ3,.,.,TRDV2,CACDTWDTRQVFF,TGTGCCTGTGACACGTGGGACACCCGACAGGTGTTTTTC
TRDJ1,.,medium-sized,TRDV2,CACDVVGTDTDKLIF,TGTGCCTGTGACGTCGTGGGGACCGACACCGATAAACTCATCTTT